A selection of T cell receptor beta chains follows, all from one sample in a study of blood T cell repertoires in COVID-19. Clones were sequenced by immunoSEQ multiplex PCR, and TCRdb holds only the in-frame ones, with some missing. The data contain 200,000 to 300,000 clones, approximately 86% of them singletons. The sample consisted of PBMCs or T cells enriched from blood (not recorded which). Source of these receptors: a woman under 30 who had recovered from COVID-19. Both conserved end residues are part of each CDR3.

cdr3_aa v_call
CASSHGGAYGYTF TRBV14
CATRGRGGRPQHF TRBV15
CASRASGTYEQYF TRBV5-1
CSASPGSRRTNEKLFF TRBV20-1
CASSPGLSGWYEQYF TRBV18
CASSLFPREQYF TRBV11-3
CASTAKGGLTDTQYF TRBV30
CASSLGGVSNQPQHF TRBV7-4
CASSLGLAGEETQYF TRBV4-1
CASKNSPSETQYF TRBV12-3/TRBV12-4
CASRTGTGVGEQYF TRBV14